This is a list of T cell receptor beta chains from one sample in a study of cytomegalovirus exposure and HLA in healthy donors. Libraries were prepared by immunoSEQ multiplex PCR; TCRdb keeps only in-frame clonotypes and omits some of them. The top ten hold roughly 5.2% of the sample, which has roughly 180,000 clones, roughly four fifths seen once. Sequencing was performed on PBMCs. These receptors were taken from a girl aged 5-17 years in good health and CMV-seropositive. The CDR3 runs from the conserved cysteine through the conserved F or W. The D gene is left open where the match is weak. A row's size may be missing; if present it is once, few, many or a size class.

CDR3 length: 15; clone size: .; J gene: TRBJ2-1; D gene: .; V gene: TRBV2; CDR3 protein: CASSPPQGFNNEQFF; CDR3 DNA: TGTGCCAGCAGCCCACCCCAGGGGTTCAACAATGAGCAGTTCTTC
CDR3 length: 16; clone size: .; J gene: TRBJ1-1; D gene: TRBD1; V gene: TRBV14; CDR3 protein: CASSQGGTGRRTEAFF; CDR3 DNA: TGTGCCAGCAGCCAAGGGGGGACAGGGAGGAGAACTGAAGCTTTCTTT
CDR3 length: 14; clone size: .; J gene: TRBJ2-7; D gene: .; V gene: TRBV27; CDR3 protein: CASSLSEGVGEQYF; CDR3 DNA: TGTGCCAGCAGTTTATCGGAGGGCGTGGGCGAGCAGTACTTC
CDR3 length: 15; clone size: .; J gene: TRBJ1-6; D gene: TRBD1; V gene: TRBV15; CDR3 protein: CATSRTGGRNSPLHF; CDR3 DNA: TGTGCCACCAGCAGGACAGGGGGACGGAATTCACCCCTCCACTTT
CDR3 length: 13; clone size: .; J gene: TRBJ1-2; D gene: .; V gene: TRBV13; CDR3 protein: CASSLAGFNGYTF; CDR3 DNA: TGTGCCAGCAGCTTAGCAGGTTTCAATGGCTACACCTTC
CDR3 length: 16; clone size: .; J gene: TRBJ1-2; D gene: .; V gene: TRBV5-6; CDR3 protein: CASSFEMGAANYGYTF; CDR3 DNA: TGTGCCAGCAGCTTTGAAATGGGAGCTGCTAACTATGGCTACACCTTC
CDR3 length: 12; clone size: .; J gene: TRBJ2-3; D gene: .; V gene: TRBV9; CDR3 protein: CASSTRTDTQYF; CDR3 DNA: TGTGCCAGCAGCACTCGCACAGATACGCAGTATTTT
CDR3 length: 12; clone size: few; J gene: TRBJ2-1; D gene: TRBD2; V gene: TRBV6-6; CDR3 protein: CASLAGDNEQFF; CDR3 DNA: TGTGCCAGCCTGGCGGGGGACAATGAGCAGTTCTTC
CDR3 length: 16; clone size: .; J gene: TRBJ1-1; D gene: .; V gene: TRBV5-5; CDR3 protein: CASSLEQGLVAAEAFF; CDR3 DNA: TGTGCCAGCAGCTTGGAGCAGGGATTAGTAGCGGCTGAAGCTTTCTTT
CDR3 length: 15; clone size: .; J gene: TRBJ1-4; D gene: TRBD1; V gene: TRBV9; CDR3 protein: CASSPRDRGNEKLFF; CDR3 DNA: TGTGCCAGCAGCCCCCGGGACAGGGGGAATGAAAAACTGTTTTTT
CDR3 length: 14; clone size: once; J gene: TRBJ1-1; D gene: .; V gene: TRBV2; CDR3 protein: CASRGRGVNTEAFF; CDR3 DNA: TGTGCCAGCAGGGGCAGGGGCGTGAACACTGAAGCTTTCTTT
CDR3 length: 16; clone size: .; J gene: TRBJ2-1; D gene: .; V gene: TRBV5-1; CDR3 protein: CASRPALAGAYNEQFF; CDR3 DNA: TGCGCCAGCAGACCGGCCCTGGCGGGGGCTTACAATGAGCAGTTCTTC
CDR3 length: 11; clone size: .; J gene: TRBJ2-1; D gene: TRBD2; V gene: TRBV2; CDR3 protein: CGTSAYNEQFF; CDR3 DNA: TGTGGGACTAGCGCCTACAATGAGCAGTTCTTC
CDR3 length: 14; clone size: .; J gene: TRBJ1-6; D gene: .; V gene: TRBV5-5; CDR3 protein: CASSLVTVNSPLHF; CDR3 DNA: TGTGCCAGCAGCTTGGTCACAGTTAATTCACCCCTCCACTTT
CDR3 length: 15; clone size: few; J gene: TRBJ2-7; D gene: .; V gene: TRBV5-4; CDR3 protein: CASSPRRQQGSEQYF; CDR3 DNA: TGTGCCAGCAGCCCTCGGCGTCAACAGGGATCCGAGCAGTACTTC
CDR3 length: 13; clone size: .; J gene: TRBJ1-6; D gene: TRBD1; V gene: TRBV27; CDR3 protein: CASSRDRGSPLHF; CDR3 DNA: TGTGCCAGCAGTCGGGACAGGGGATCACCCCTCCACTTT
CDR3 length: 14; clone size: .; J gene: TRBJ2-7; D gene: .; V gene: TRBV11-2; CDR3 protein: CASKPTVAFWEQYF; CDR3 DNA: TGTGCCAGCAAACCCACGGTCGCTTTTTGGGAGCAGTACTTC
CDR3 length: 14; clone size: .; J gene: TRBJ1-1; D gene: .; V gene: TRBV2; CDR3 protein: CASSEDPGNTEAFF; CDR3 DNA: TGTGCCAGCAGTGAAGACCCGGGGAACACTGAAGCTTTCTTT
CDR3 length: 14; clone size: .; J gene: TRBJ1-2; D gene: .; V gene: TRBV6-6; CDR3 protein: CASSHVQANYGYTF; CDR3 DNA: TGTGCCAGCAGCCATGTTCAGGCAAACTATGGCTACACCTTC
CDR3 length: 17; clone size: .; J gene: TRBJ2-1; D gene: .; V gene: TRBV5-1; CDR3 protein: CASSIAGAASSYNEQFF; CDR3 DNA: TGCGCCAGCAGCATTGCGGGGGCCGCTAGCTCCTACAATGAGCAGTTCTTC
CDR3 length: 16; clone size: .; J gene: TRBJ2-3; D gene: .; V gene: TRBV15; CDR3 protein: CATTTSFGDGTDTQYF; CDR3 DNA: TGTGCCACCACCACTTCCTTCGGAGATGGCACAGATACGCAGTATTTT
CDR3 length: 12; clone size: .; J gene: TRBJ2-1; D gene: .; V gene: TRBV14; CDR3 protein: CASSQTYNEQFF; CDR3 DNA: TGTGCCAGCAGCCAGACTTACAATGAGCAGTTCTTC
CDR3 length: 10; clone size: .; J gene: TRBJ2-7; D gene: .; V gene: TRBV6-1; CDR3 protein: CASLDIEQYF; CDR3 DNA: TGTGCCAGCCTAGATATCGAGCAGTACTTC
CDR3 length: 13; clone size: .; J gene: TRBJ1-2; D gene: .; V gene: TRBV6-5; CDR3 protein: CASSYSGGHGYTF; CDR3 DNA: TGTGCCAGCAGTTACTCGGGAGGTCATGGCTACACCTTC
CDR3 length: 15; clone size: .; J gene: TRBJ2-7; D gene: .; V gene: TRBV6-6; CDR3 protein: CASSYPGPPGNEQYF; CDR3 DNA: TGTGCCAGCAGTTACCCGGGTCCCCCTGGAAACGAGCAGTACTTC
CDR3 length: 16; clone size: .; J gene: TRBJ2-3; D gene: .; V gene: TRBV27; CDR3 protein: CASSLYRTLKPDTQYF; CDR3 DNA: TGTGCCAGCAGTTTATATCGGACTCTTAAACCAGATACGCAGTATTTT
CDR3 length: 12; clone size: .; J gene: TRBJ1-2; D gene: .; V gene: TRBV30; CDR3 protein: CAWTVGGSGYTF; CDR3 DNA: TGTGCCTGGACCGTGGGGGGGAGCGGCTACACCTTC
CDR3 length: 11; clone size: .; J gene: TRBJ1-2; D gene: TRBD1; V gene: TRBV30; CDR3 protein: CAWGGPDRKNF; CDR3 DNA: TGTGCCTGGGGGGGCCCGGACAGGAAGAACTTC
CDR3 length: 17; clone size: .; J gene: TRBJ2-1; D gene: TRBD1; V gene: TRBV9; CDR3 protein: CASSVLGTDFSYNEQFF; CDR3 DNA: TGTGCCAGCAGCGTACTAGGGACAGATTTCTCCTACAATGAGCAGTTCTTC
CDR3 length: 15; clone size: .; J gene: TRBJ2-5; D gene: TRBD2; V gene: TRBV6-5; CDR3 protein: CASSLERGAGETQYF; CDR3 DNA: TGTGCCAGCAGCCTAGAGCGGGGGGCAGGGGAGACCCAGTACTTC
CDR3 length: 15; clone size: few; J gene: TRBJ1-5; D gene: .; V gene: TRBV7-9; CDR3 protein: CASSFGGNSNQPQHF; CDR3 DNA: TGTGCCAGCAGCTTCGGAGGAAATAGCAATCAGCCCCAGCATTTT
CDR3 length: 17; clone size: .; J gene: TRBJ2-7; D gene: TRBD1; V gene: TRBV7-9; CDR3 protein: CASSLGAGGQATYEQYF; CDR3 DNA: TGTGCCAGCAGCTTAGGGGCAGGGGGTCAGGCCACCTACGAGCAGTACTTC
CDR3 length: 15; clone size: .; J gene: TRBJ1-2; D gene: TRBD1; V gene: TRBV15; CDR3 protein: CATSPNRGHNYGYTF; CDR3 DNA: TGTGCCACCAGCCCGAACAGGGGGCACAACTATGGCTACACCTTC
CDR3 length: 12; clone size: .; J gene: TRBJ1-2; D gene: .; V gene: TRBV6-1; CDR3 protein: CASVEYRFGYTF; CDR3 DNA: TGTGCCAGTGTGGAATACAGGTTTGGCTACACCTTC
CDR3 length: 14; clone size: .; J gene: TRBJ1-2; D gene: TRBD1; V gene: TRBV9; CDR3 protein: CASSAGTGVVGYTF; CDR3 DNA: TGTGCCAGCAGCGCCGGGACAGGGGTAGTTGGCTACACCTTC
CDR3 length: 12; clone size: once; J gene: TRBJ1-2; D gene: .; V gene: TRBV2; CDR3 protein: CASSDQNYGYTF; CDR3 DNA: TGTGCCAGCAGTGATCAGAACTATGGCTACACCTTC
CDR3 length: 12; clone size: .; J gene: TRBJ2-7; D gene: .; V gene: TRBV6-5; CDR3 protein: CASSYQGHEQYF; CDR3 DNA: TGTGCCAGCAGTTATCAGGGCCACGAGCAGTACTTC
CDR3 length: 13; clone size: .; J gene: TRBJ1-2; D gene: .; V gene: TRBV30; CDR3 protein: CAWPGAGRGGYTF; CDR3 DNA: TGTGCCTGGCCGGGCGCGGGCAGAGGTGGCTACACCTTC
CDR3 length: 15; clone size: few; J gene: TRBJ2-2; D gene: TRBD2; V gene: TRBV30; CDR3 protein: CAWNSGGLNTGELFF; CDR3 DNA: TGTGCCTGGAATAGCGGGGGACTGAACACCGGGGAGCTGTTTTTT
CDR3 length: 15; clone size: .; J gene: TRBJ1-4; D gene: TRBD1; V gene: TRBV6-5; CDR3 protein: CASSPKGGQGRKLFF; CDR3 DNA: TGTGCCAGCAGCCCCAAAGGGGGACAGGGACGAAAACTGTTTTTT
CDR3 length: 17; clone size: .; J gene: TRBJ1-2; D gene: TRBD1; V gene: TRBV30; CDR3 protein: CAWGRVTGGEINYGYTF; CDR3 DNA: TGTGCCTGGGGGAGGGTCACAGGGGGGGAGATAAACTATGGCTACACCTTC
CDR3 length: 18; clone size: .; J gene: TRBJ1-3; D gene: TRBD1; V gene: TRBV25-1; CDR3 protein: CASSELRGQGAVGNTIYF; CDR3 DNA: TGTGCCAGCAGTGAGCTGCGGGGACAGGGGGCAGTTGGAAACACCATATATTTT
CDR3 length: 13; clone size: .; J gene: TRBJ1-2; D gene: .; V gene: TRBV6-1; CDR3 protein: CASSDGGWWGYTF; CDR3 DNA: TGTGCCAGCAGTGATGGGGGGTGGTGGGGCTACACCTTC
CDR3 length: 15; clone size: .; J gene: TRBJ2-7; D gene: TRBD1; V gene: TRBV6-1; CDR3 protein: CASRAGQGGSYEQYF; CDR3 DNA: TGTGCCAGCAGGGCCGGACAGGGAGGATCCTACGAGCAGTACTTC
CDR3 length: 16; clone size: .; J gene: TRBJ1-4; D gene: TRBD1; V gene: TRBV5-6; CDR3 protein: CASSKDRGATNEKLFF; CDR3 DNA: TGTGCCAGCAGCAAGGACAGGGGTGCAACTAATGAAAAACTGTTTTTT
CDR3 length: 13; clone size: .; J gene: TRBJ2-7; D gene: .; V gene: TRBV10-3; CDR3 protein: CAIMSGYSYEQYF; CDR3 DNA: TGTGCCATCATGTCAGGCTACTCCTACGAGCAGTACTTC
CDR3 length: 16; clone size: .; J gene: TRBJ1-2; D gene: .; V gene: TRBV6-5; CDR3 protein: CASSSLSSVRKYGYTF; CDR3 DNA: TGTGCCAGCAGTTCCCTCTCCTCGGTGAGGAAATATGGCTACACCTTC
CDR3 length: 16; clone size: .; J gene: TRBJ2-1; D gene: TRBD2; V gene: TRBV5-1; CDR3 protein: CASSLAVGSGGGEQFF; CDR3 DNA: TGCGCCAGCAGCTTGGCCGTCGGTAGCGGGGGGGGTGAGCAGTTCTTC